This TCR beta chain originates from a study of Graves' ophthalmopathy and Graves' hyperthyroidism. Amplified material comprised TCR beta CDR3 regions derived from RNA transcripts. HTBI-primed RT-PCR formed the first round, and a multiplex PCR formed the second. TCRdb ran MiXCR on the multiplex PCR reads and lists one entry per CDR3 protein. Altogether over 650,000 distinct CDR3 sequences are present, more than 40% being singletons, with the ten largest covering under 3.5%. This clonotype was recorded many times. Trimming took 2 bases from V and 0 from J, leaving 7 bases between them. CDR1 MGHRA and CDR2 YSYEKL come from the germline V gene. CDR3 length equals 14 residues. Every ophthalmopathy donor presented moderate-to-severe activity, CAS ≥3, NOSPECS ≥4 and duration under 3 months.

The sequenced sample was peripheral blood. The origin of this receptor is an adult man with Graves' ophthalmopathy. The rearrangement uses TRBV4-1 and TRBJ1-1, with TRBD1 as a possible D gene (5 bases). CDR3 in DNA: TGCGCCAGCAGCCAACGGACAATGAACACTGAAGCTTTCTTT. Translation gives CASSQRTMNTEAFF.